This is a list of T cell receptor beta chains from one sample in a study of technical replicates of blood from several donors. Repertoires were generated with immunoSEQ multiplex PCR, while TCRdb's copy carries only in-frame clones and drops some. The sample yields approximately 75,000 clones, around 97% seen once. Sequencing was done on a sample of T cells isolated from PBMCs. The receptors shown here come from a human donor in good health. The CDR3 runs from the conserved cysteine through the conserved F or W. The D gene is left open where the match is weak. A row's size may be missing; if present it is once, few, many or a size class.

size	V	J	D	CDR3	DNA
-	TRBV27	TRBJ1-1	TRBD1	CASSFQGGQEAFF	TGTGCCAGCAGTTTTCAAGGGGGACAGGAAGCTTTCTTT
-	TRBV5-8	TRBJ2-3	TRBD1	CASSQGQVLSTDTQYF	TGTGCCAGCAGCCAGGGACAGGTTTTAAGCACAGATACGCAGTATTTT
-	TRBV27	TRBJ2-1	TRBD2	CASNSGGRAKNEQFF	TGTGCCAGCAACTCTGGCGGGAGGGCCAAAAATGAGCAGTTCTTC
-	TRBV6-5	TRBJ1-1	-	CASSSGSYLNTEAFF	TGTGCCAGCAGTTCCGGGTCCTACTTGAACACTGAAGCTTTCTTT
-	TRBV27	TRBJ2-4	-	CASSLFGVQDIQYF	TGTGCCAGCAGTTTATTTGGGGTACAGGACATTCAGTACTTC
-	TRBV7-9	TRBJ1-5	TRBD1	CASSWTGGDQPQHF	TGTGCCAGCAGCTGGACAGGGGGCGATCAGCCCCAGCATTTT
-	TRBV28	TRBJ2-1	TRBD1	CASSYPGQGYNEQFF	TGTGCCAGCAGCTACCCCGGACAGGGTTACAATGAGCAGTTCTTC
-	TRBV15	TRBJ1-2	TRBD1	CATSRIGSTGPPDYGYTF	TGTGCCACCAGCAGGATTGGGTCGACAGGGCCCCCGGACTATGGCTACACCTTC
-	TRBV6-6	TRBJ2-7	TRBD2	CASSSNPSGEQYF	TGTGCCAGCAGTTCCAATCCTAGCGGCGAGCAGTACTTC
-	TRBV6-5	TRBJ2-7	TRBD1	CASSNLGQLDYEQYF	TGTGCCAGCAGTAACTTGGGACAGTTGGACTACGAGCAGTACTTC
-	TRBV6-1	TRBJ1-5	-	CASSESVVGALPMQPQHF	TGTGCCAGCAGTGAATCTGTTGTAGGGGCGCTCCCCATGCAGCCCCAGCATTTT
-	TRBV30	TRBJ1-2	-	CAWSVGFNYGYTF	TGTGCCTGGAGTGTTGGCTTTAACTATGGCTACACCTTC
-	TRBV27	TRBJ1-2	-	CASSSLVKNSYGYTF	TGTGCCAGCAGCAGCCTAGTGAAGAATTCCTATGGCTACACCTTC
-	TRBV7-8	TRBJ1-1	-	CASSATGLNTEAFF	TGTGCCAGCAGCGCTACAGGGCTGAACACTGAAGCTTTCTTT
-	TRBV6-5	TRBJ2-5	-	CASRTTGIKETQYF	TGTGCCAGCAGAACTACAGGTATCAAGGAGACCCAGTACTTC
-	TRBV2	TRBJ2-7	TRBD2	CASGGVSTTSGASYEQYF	TGTGCCAGTGGGGGGGTTTCCACTACTAGCGGGGCCTCCTACGAGCAGTACTTC
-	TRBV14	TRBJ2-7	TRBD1	CASSHEDRYEQYF	TGTGCCAGCAGCCATGAGGACAGGTACGAGCAGTACTTC
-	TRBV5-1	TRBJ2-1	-	CASSLPENEQFF	TGCGCCAGCAGCTTACCTGAGAATGAGCAGTTCTTC
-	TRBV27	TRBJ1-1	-	CASKTQGMVEAFF	TGTGCCAGCAAGACGCAGGGGATGGTCGAAGCTTTCTTT
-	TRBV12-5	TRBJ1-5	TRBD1	CASGLDRGLVGNQPQHF	TGTGCTAGTGGACTGGACAGGGGGCTGGTAGGCAATCAGCCCCAGCATTTT
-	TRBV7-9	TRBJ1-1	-	CASSPLTGLNTEAFF	TGTGCCAGCAGCCCCCTTACAGGGCTGAACACTGAAGCTTTCTTT
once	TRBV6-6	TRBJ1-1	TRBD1	CASSPQGTTEAFF	TGTGCCAGCAGTCCACAGGGGACGACTGAAGCTTTCTTT
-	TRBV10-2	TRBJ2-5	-	CASSVLLQETQYF	TGCGCCAGCAGTGTCCTCCTCCAAGAGACCCAGTACTTC
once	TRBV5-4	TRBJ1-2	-	CASSLDRESGYTF	TGTGCCAGCAGCTTGGACAGGGAGAGTGGCTACACCTTC
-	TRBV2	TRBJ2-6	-	CASSVTGSGANVLTF	TGTGCCAGCAGTGTGACGGGGTCTGGGGCCAACGTCCTGACTTTC
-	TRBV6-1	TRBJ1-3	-	CASSEGNHPRAGNTIYF	TGTGCCAGCAGTGAAGGGAATCACCCGAGGGCTGGAAACACCATATATTTT
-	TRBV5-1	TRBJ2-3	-	CASEPSPGSTDTQYF	TGCGCCAGCGAACCATCTCCGGGAAGCACAGATACGCAGTATTTT
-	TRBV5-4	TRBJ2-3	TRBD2	CASSLGGLAGTDTQYF	TGTGCCAGCAGCCTAGGGGGACTAGCGGGCACAGATACGCAGTATTTT
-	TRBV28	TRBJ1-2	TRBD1	CASRPKPGQKSIGYTF	TGTGCCAGCAGACCAAAGCCGGGACAGAAGTCTATAGGCTACACCTTC
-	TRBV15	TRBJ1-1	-	CATSRGQPNTEAFF	TGTGCCACCAGCAGAGGACAGCCGAACACTGAAGCTTTCTTT
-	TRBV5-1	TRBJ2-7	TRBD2	CASSSSTSGAYEQYF	TGCGCCAGCAGCTCGTCGACTAGCGGAGCCTACGAGCAGTACTTC
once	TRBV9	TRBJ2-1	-	CASSVVWGDSSYNEQFF	TGTGCCAGCAGCGTAGTCTGGGGGGATAGCTCCTACAATGAGCAGTTCTTC
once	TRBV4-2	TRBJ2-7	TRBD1	CASSKEGGTYEQYF	TGTGCCAGCAGCAAGGAAGGGGGCACCTACGAGCAGTACTTC
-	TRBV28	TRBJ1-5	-	CASSFGRAPSNQPQHF	TGTGCCAGCAGTTTTGGCAGGGCCCCGAGCAATCAGCCCCAGCATTTT
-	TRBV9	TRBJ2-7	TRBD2	CASSVVAGGFYEQYF	TGTGCCAGCAGCGTAGTAGCGGGAGGGTTCTACGAGCAGTACTTC
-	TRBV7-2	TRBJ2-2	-	CASSLVPGVRTGELFF	TGTGCCAGCAGCTTAGTGCCGGGAGTAAGGACCGGGGAGCTGTTTTTT
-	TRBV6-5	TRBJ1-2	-	CASSYAGVDGYTF	TGTGCCAGCAGTTACGCAGGGGTCGATGGCTACACCTTC
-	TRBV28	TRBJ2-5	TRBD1	CASSLPIPGTGKETQYF	TGTGCCAGCAGTTTGCCTATTCCCGGGACAGGGAAAGAGACCCAGTACTTC
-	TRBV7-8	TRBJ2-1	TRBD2	CASSFLAGGPDEQFF	TGTGCCAGCAGCTTCTTAGCGGGAGGGCCTGATGAGCAGTTCTTC
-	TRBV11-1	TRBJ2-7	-	CASSLEAVVWEQYF	TGTGCCAGCAGCTTAGAGGCGGTGGTGTGGGAGCAGTACTTC
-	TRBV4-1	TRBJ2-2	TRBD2	CASSKGLASNTGELFF	TGCGCCAGCAGCAAGGGACTAGCGAGTAACACCGGGGAGCTGTTTTTT
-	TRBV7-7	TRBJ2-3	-	CASSFEGSTDTQYF	TGTGCTAGCAGCTTTGAGGGTAGCACAGATACGCAGTATTTT
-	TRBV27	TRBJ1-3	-	CASSFGGSGNTIYF	TGTGCCAGCAGTTTTGGGGGGTCTGGAAACACCATATATTTT
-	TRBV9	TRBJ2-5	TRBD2	CASSVAGLGRETQYF	TGTGCCAGCAGCGTAGCCGGACTAGGGAGAGAGACCCAGTACTTC
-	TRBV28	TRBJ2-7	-	CASNLGGSYLEQYF	TGTGCCAGCAACTTAGGTGGGAGTTATCTCGAGCAGTACTTC
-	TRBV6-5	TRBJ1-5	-	CASSYREGNQPQHF	TGTGCCAGCAGTTATCGGGAGGGCAATCAGCCCCAGCATTTT
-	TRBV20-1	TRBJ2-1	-	CSASRGNEQFF	TGCAGTGCTAGCCGGGGGAATGAGCAGTTCTTC
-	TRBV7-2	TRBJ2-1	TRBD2	CASSEGPGGPIEQFF	TGTGCCAGCAGCGAGGGGCCGGGAGGGCCGATTGAGCAGTTCTTC
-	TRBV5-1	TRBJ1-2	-	CASSLAAELYGYTF	TGCGCCAGCAGCTTGGCCGCTGAGCTCTATGGCTACACCTTC
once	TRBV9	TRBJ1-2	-	CASSVEGAGANYGYTF	TGTGCCAGCAGCGTAGAAGGGGCCGGAGCTAACTATGGCTACACCTTC
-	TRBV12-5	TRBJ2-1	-	CASGRHNEQFF	TGTGCTAGTGGGAGGCACAATGAGCAGTTCTTC
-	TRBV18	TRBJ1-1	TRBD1	CASSPLDRDTEAFF	TGTGCCAGCTCACCACTGGACAGGGACACTGAAGCTTTCTTT